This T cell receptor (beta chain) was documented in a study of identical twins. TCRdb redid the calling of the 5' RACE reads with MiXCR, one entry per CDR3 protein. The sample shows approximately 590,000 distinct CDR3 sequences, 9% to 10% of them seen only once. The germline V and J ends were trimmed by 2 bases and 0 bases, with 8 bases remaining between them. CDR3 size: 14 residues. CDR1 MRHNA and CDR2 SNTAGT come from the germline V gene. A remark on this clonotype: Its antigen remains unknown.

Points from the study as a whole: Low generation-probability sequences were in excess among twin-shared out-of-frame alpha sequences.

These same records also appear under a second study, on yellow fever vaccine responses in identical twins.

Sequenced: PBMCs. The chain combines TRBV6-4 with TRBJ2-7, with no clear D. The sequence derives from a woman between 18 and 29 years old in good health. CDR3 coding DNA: TGTGCCAGCAGTGACACTGCAACCTCCTACGAGCAGTACTTC. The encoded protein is CASSDTATSYEQYF.